This T cell receptor (beta chain) was sequenced in a study of spatial heterogeneity in lung cancer. One entry per CDR3 protein, called by TCRdb with MiXCR from the 5' RACE reads. The sample contains some 4,100 distinct CDR3 sequences, roughly 9.6% of which appear only once. Regarding time point: sample taken at primary tumor resection. Samples came from 72 TRACERx patients with untreated early-stage lung cancer. By proportion, this clonotype is medium-sized. The CDR3 totals 12 residues. V lost 0 bases to trimming and J lost 7 bases, with 5 bases between them. Germline V gene data show CDR1 as SGHNT and CDR2 as YYREEE (reference sequence).

The V and J genes are TRBV5-4 and TRBJ1-5; D unresolved. Specimen: normal lung tissue next to the tumor, collected at surgery. The TCR sequence derives from a female donor with early-stage non-small cell lung cancer. In DNA form, the CDR3 reads TGTGCCAGCAGCTTGGATGGGCAGCCCCAGCATTTT. Protein sequence: CASSLDGQPQHF. The full variable domain, rest sourced from reference TRBV5-4 and TRBJ1-5, is ETGVTQSPTHLIKTRGQQVTLRCSSQSGHNTVSWYQQALGQGPQFIFQYYREEENGRGNFPPRFSGLQFPNYSSELNVNALELDDSALYLCASSLDGQPQHFGDGTRLSIL.